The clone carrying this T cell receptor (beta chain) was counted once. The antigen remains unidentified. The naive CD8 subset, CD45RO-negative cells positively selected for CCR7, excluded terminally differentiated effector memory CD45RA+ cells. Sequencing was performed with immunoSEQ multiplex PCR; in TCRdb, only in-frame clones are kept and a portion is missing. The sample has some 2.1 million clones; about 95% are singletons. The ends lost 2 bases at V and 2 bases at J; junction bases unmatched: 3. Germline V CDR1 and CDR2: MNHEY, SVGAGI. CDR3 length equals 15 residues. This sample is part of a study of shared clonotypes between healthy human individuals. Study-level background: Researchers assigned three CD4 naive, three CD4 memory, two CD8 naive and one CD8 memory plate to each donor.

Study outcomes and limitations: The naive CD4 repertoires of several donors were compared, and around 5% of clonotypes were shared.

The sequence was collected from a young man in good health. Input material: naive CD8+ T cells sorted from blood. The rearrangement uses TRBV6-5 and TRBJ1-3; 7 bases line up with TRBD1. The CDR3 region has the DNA TGTGCCAGCAGTTACCGAACAGGGGCTGGAAACACCATATATTTT. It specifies CASSYRTGAGNTIYF.